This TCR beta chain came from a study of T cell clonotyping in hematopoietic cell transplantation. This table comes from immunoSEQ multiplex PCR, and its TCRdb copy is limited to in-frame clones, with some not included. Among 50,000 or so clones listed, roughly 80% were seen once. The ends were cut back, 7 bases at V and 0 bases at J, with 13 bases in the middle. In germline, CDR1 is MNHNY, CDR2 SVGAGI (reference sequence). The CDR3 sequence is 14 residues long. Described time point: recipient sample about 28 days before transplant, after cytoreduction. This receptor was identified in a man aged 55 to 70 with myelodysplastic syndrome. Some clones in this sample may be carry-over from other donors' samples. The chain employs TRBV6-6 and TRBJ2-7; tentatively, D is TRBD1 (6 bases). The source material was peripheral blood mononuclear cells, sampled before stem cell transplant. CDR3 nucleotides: TGTGCCAGCACCTGGCAGGGGAGCTCCTACGAGCAGTACTTC. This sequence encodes CASTWQGSSYEQYF.